This record concerns one T cell receptor (beta chain) sequence. As yet, its antigen is unknown. The treatment is: oral pan-JAK inhibitor, 5-10 mg twice daily. Researchers gathered lesional scalp punch biopsies and peripheral blood from patients with alopecia areata. Isolation of CD4+ and CD8+ T cells from PBMCs was achieved by sorting. These data are taken from a study of CD8+ T cells in alopecia areata. The study, taken as a whole, reports: Links between baseline CD8+ expansion and response need larger treated cohorts. A large proportion of expanded lesional clones were detected persisting in scalp and blood during tofacitinib.

The CDR3 runs 16 residues. The germline V gene has CDR1 SGHDT and CDR2 YYEEEE. Losses at the gene ends were 4 bases for V and 7 bases for J; bases not matched to a gene: 7. Investigators isolated RNA and reverse transcribed it into cDNA to act as the sequencing template. The method was immunoSEQ multiplex PCR; TCRdb's version includes in-frame clones alone and lacks a portion of them. The sample consists of about 140,000 clones, approximately 86% of them appearing once. The receptor's source is a human donor with alopecia areata. This material consisted of CD8+ T cells sorted from blood, taken at week 4, from a patient treated with tofacitinib. This chain links TRBV5-6 with TRBJ2-1, with TRBD2 identical over 14 bases. The CDR3 DNA reads as TGTGCCAGCAGCGAGGGACTAGCGGGGGCCGGAAATGAGCAGTTCTTC. It codes for CASSEGLAGAGNEQFF.